One sample yielded the 27 T cell receptor beta chains listed below, sequenced in a study of human T cells and chemical hapten exposure. Time point given: patch test 1, 2 weeks after DPC sensitization. As to treatment: therapeutic diphenylcyclopropenone sensitization with weekly scalp DPC. TCRdb analysed the RACE reads with MiXCR anew, one entry per CDR3 protein. The sample lists tens of thousands of distinct CDR3 sequences, roughly 9.2% occurring once. Sequenced here: whole blood, sampled in connection with sensitization to the hapten diphenylcyclopropenone (DPC). These receptors were obtained from a woman aged 40 to 49 with alopecia areata. Some clones in this sample may be carry-over from other donors' samples.

Ten or more counts support this clonotype. The chain employs TRBV7-9 and TRBJ2-5; 9 bases are shared with TRBD2. The ends lost 3 bases at V and 2 bases at J; junction bases unmatched: 1. CDR3 size: 14 residues. Germline CDR1 and CDR2: SEHNR and FQNEAQ (reference sequence). The CDR3 DNA reads as TGTGCCAGCAGCTTGGCGGGGGGGCAAGAGACCCAGTACTTC. Protein product: CASSLAGGQETQYF.

This clonotype was recorded at least ten times. This chain joins TRBV25-1 and TRBJ1-6; D is perhaps TRBD1 (5 bases). The CDR3 has 12 residues. Per the germline V gene, CDR1 is MGHDK and CDR2 is SYGVNS. Deletions cut 7 bases from V and 8 bases from J, with 9 bases between. The CDR3 region has the DNA TGTGCCAGCAAGGGGAGTGATTCACCCCTCCACTTT. Amino acids: CASKGSDSPLHF.

Many counts were recorded for this clonotype. V and J are TRBV12-5 and TRBJ1-1, with unresolved D. Germline loops: CDR1 LGHNT, CDR2 FRNRAP. V shed 0 bases and J shed 2 bases, with 19 bases lying between them. The CDR3 is 18 residues long. The CDR3 loop is CASGLVLGMAEHNTEAFF. In DNA, the CDR3 is TGTGCTAGTGGTTTGGTACTCGGCATGGCGGAACACAACACTGAAGCTTTCTTT. Full variable domain (outside the CDR3, taken from reference TRBV12-5 and TRBJ1-1): DARVTQTPRHKVTEMGQEVTMRCQPILGHNTVFWYRQTMMQGLELLAYFRNRAPLDDSGMPKDRFSAEMPDATLATLKIQPSEPRDSAVYFCASGLVLGMAEHNTEAFFGQGTRLTVV.

V and J are TRBV7-2 and TRBJ1-1; D call uncertain. This CDR3 has 14 amino acids. CDR1 and CDR2 from the germline V gene are SGHTA and FQGNSA. V lost 1 base and J 1 base, leaving 7 bases between the germline ends. The CDR3 here is CASSLGRTNTEAFF. In DNA, the CDR3 is TGTGCCAGCAGCTTAGGCAGGACGAACACTGAAGCTTTCTTT.

This clonotype was recorded many times. V and J are TRBV27 and TRBJ1-5; TRBD1 aligns across 7 bases. CDR1 and CDR2 (germline): MNHEY, SMNVEV (reference sequence). J lost 2 bases, V lost 5 bases, and 6 bases had no gene match. The CDR3 has 15 amino acids. The DNA for the CDR3 is TGTGCCAGCAGTGCCGAGGGGGCTCGCAATCAGCCCCAGCATTTT. Its protein is CASSAEGARNQPQHF.

This clonotype was recorded at least ten times. The J gene is TRBJ1-4, the V gene TRBV4-1; TRBD1 matches 7 bases. The trim removed 3 bases at V and 2 bases at J, leaving 3 bases unmatched. Germline CDR1 MGHRA, CDR2 YSYEKL. The CDR3 totals 15 residues. CDR3: CASSHTTGTNEKLFF. The CDR3 DNA is TGCGCCAGCAGCCACACGACAGGGACTAATGAAAAACTGTTTTTT.

The gene calls are TRBV28 and TRBJ1-5; D may be TRBD1 (5 bases). Germline lookup yields CDR1 MDHEN and CDR2 SYDVKM. This CDR3 comprises 14 residues. Trimming took off 7 bases at V and 0 bases at J, with 10 bases between the two ends. CDR3 protein: CASNLGDSNQPQHF. The CDR3 DNA is TGTGCCAGCAATCTGGGGGATAGCAATCAGCCCCAGCATTTT.

This clonotype showed up just a few times. The chain couples TRBV6-4 to TRBJ1-5, with D uncertain. Germline CDR1 is MRHNA and CDR2 is SNTAGT. This CDR3 is built from 13 residues. Trimming cost V 5 bases and J 3 bases, with 8 bases left between them. In DNA form, the CDR3 reads TGTGCCAGCAGTTTGGAAAACAATCAGCCCCAGCATTTT. This sequence encodes CASSLENNQPQHF.

This clonotype was counted ten times or more. This chain joins TRBV7-9 and TRBJ1-4, with TRBD1 identical over 7 bases. There are 21 residues in the CDR3. Germline CDR1 SEHNR, CDR2 FQNEAQ (reference sequence). With V trimmed by 2 bases and J by 2 bases, 20 bases remained unmatched. The CDR3 loop reads CASSLSASKDRVPATNEKLFF. The CDR3 bases are TGTGCCAGCAGCTTAAGTGCCTCGAAAGACAGGGTCCCCGCGACTAATGAAAAACTGTTTTTT.

There are many counts of this clonotype. In nucleotides, the CDR3 is TGCGCCAGCAGCACCGGGAGGACCTGGGGCATGGAGCAGTATTTT. The encoded protein is CASSTGRTWGMEQYF. V usage is TRBV5-1 and J usage is TRBJ2-3; 7 bases are shared with TRBD2. This CDR3 is built from 15 residues. Germline values: CDR1 SGHRS, CDR2 YFSETQ. Trimming at V came to 4 bases and at J to 11 bases, leaving 16 bases not matched to a gene.

The rearrangement joins TRBV30 to TRBJ2-4; tentatively, D is TRBD2 (6 bases). Germline V gene sequence: CDR1 GTSNPN, CDR2 SVGIG (reference sequence). The V and J ends lost 0 bases and 0 bases respectively, with 12 bases between them. The CDR3 loop spans 16 amino acids. The CDR3 DNA reads TGTGCCTGGAGTGTGGGGACTTCCGTAGCCAAAAACATTCAGTACTTC. It yields the protein CAWSVGTSVAKNIQYF. Drawing the rest from reference TRBV30 and TRBJ2-4, the complete variable domain is SQTIHQWPATLVQPVGSPLSLECTVEGTSNPNLYWYRQAAGRGLQLLFYSVGIGQISSEVPQNLSASRPQDRQFILSSKKLLLSDSGFYLCAWSVGTSVAKNIQYFGAGTRLSVL.

This clonotype was seen a few times. The chain uses TRBV7-9 and TRBJ1-1; D call uncertain. Trimming removed 2 bases from V and 0 bases from J, with 13 bases in between. The germline V gene has CDR1 SEHNR and CDR2 FQNEAQ (reference sequence). The CDR3 runs 16 residues. This chain's CDR3 is CASSLYLTALNTEAFF. CDR3 in DNA: TGTGCCAGCAGCTTATATTTGACCGCCTTGAACACTGAAGCTTTCTTT.

This chain links TRBV6-2 or TRBV6-3 with TRBJ2-1; TRBD1 agrees at 10 bases. The CDR3 loop spans 19 amino acids. Germline V gives CDR1 MNHEY, CDR2 SVGEGT. J gave up 8 bases and V 0 bases, and 16 bases lay outside the gene matches. DNA of the CDR3: TGTGCCAGCAGTTACTCTCCCGCCAGACCGGGACAGGGGAGCGATGAGCAGTTCTTC. It translates to CASSYSPARPGQGSDEQFF.

This clonotype turned up a few times. This sequence joins TRBV6-2 or TRBV6-3 and TRBJ2-1; tentative D call: TRBD2 (7 bases). The germline CDR1 and CDR2 sequences are MNHEY and SVGEGT. The CDR3 extends over 17 amino acids. The V and J ends lost 6 bases and 8 bases respectively, with 26 bases between them. DNA of the CDR3: TGTGCCAGCAGCCCGGGGGCTGAAAGCGGGGCCCTCCATGAGCAGTTCTTC. It encodes CASSPGAESGALHEQFF.

This clonotype occurred many times. The chain recombines TRBV3-1 with TRBJ2-7, with TRBD1 matching over 7 bases. Germline V gene data show CDR1 as LGHDT and CDR2 as YNNKEL (reference sequence). The CDR3 contains 13 residues. The V segment lost 4 bases and the J segment 2 bases; nucleotides outside the gene matches: 2. CDR3 protein: CASSRQGAYEQYF. CDR3 DNA sequence: TGTGCCAGCAGCCGCCAGGGGGCCTACGAGCAGTACTTC.

This clonotype was counted a few times. The germline gene is not matched at one end of the junction; a read error may be the cause. The V call is TRBV7-7, the J call TRBJ2-3; D is possibly TRBD1 or TRBD2 (5 bases each). The germline V gene encodes CDR1 SSHAT and CDR2 FNYEAQ (reference sequence). The CDR3 covers 12 residues. The chain's CDR3 is CASSAGTDTQYF. The DNA of the CDR3 is TGTGCTAGCAGCGCAGGGACGGATACGCAGTATTTT. The whole variable domain, filled in from reference TRBV7-7 and TRBJ2-3, reads GAGVSQSPRYKVTKRGQDVTLRCDPISSHATLYWYQQALGQGPEFLTYFNYEAQPDKSGLPSDRFSAERPEGSISTLTIQRTEQRDSAMYRCASSAGTDTQYFGPGTRLTVL.

This clonotype was seen repeatedly, ten times or more. CDR3 sequence (DNA): TGTGCCAGCAGCTTAGCGGGGGTTTCGAAAGACTACACCTTC. Translated: CASSLAGVSKDYTF. The V gene is TRBV7-8, the J gene TRBJ1-2; D might be TRBD1 (5 bases). Trimming shortened V by 0 bases and J by 10 bases, and 15 bases separated the two germline ends. CDR1 and CDR2 from the germline V gene are SGHVS and FQNEAQ. The CDR3 spans 14 residues.

This clonotype appeared many times. In DNA, the CDR3 is TGTGCCAGCAGCTCCCGCCGGGGGGAAGATACGCAGTATTTT. Protein: CASSSRRGEDTQYF. The chain has TRBV5-6 and TRBJ2-3, with 7 bases that match TRBD2. After removal of 3 bases from V and 5 bases from J, the junction contained 6 bases not matched to a gene. CDR3 size: 14 residues. Germline-derived CDR1 and CDR2 are SGHDT and YYEEEE.

There are many counts of this clonotype. The chain is built from TRBV3-1 and TRBJ2-2, with D uncertain. This CDR3 is built from 13 residues. CDR1 and CDR2 from the germline V gene are LGHDT and YNNKEL (reference sequence). Between the trimmed V and J ends, which lost 1 base and 7 bases, there was a span of 7 bases. The DNA for the CDR3 is TGTGCCAGCAGCCAAGGGGAAGTCGGGGAGCTGTTTTTT. Translating gives CASSQGEVGELFF.

There are many counts of this clonotype. The chain carries TRBV23-1 and TRBJ2-4, with a tentative D call TRBD1 (6 bases). TRBV23-1 is an open reading frame whose function is uncertain. The CDR3 extends over 20 amino acids. Trimming removed 7 bases from V and 0 bases from J, with 28 bases in between. For the CDR3, the DNA is TGCGCCAGCACCGCAGGGGAAAGGGTACCCTCACACTTAGCCAAAAACATTCAGTACTTC. It encodes CASTAGERVPSHLAKNIQYF.

This clonotype was picked up a small number of times. The V call is TRBV4-1, the J call TRBJ1-4, with D tentatively TRBD1 (6 bases). The CDR3 sequence is 15 residues long. Trimming took 3 bases from V and 2 from J, leaving 10 bases between them. CDR1 MGHRA and CDR2 YSYEKL come from the germline V gene. The CDR3 DNA is TGCGCCAGCAGCCATATACAGGGCACTAATGAAAAACTGTTTTTT. This translates into CASSHIQGTNEKLFF.

Only a few counts were recorded for this clonotype. The chain joins TRBV2 to TRBJ1-2, with a tentative D call TRBD1 (6 bases). The V end was cut by 3 bases, the J end by 3 bases, with 14 bases between. This CDR3 contains 15 residues. Germline V CDR1 and CDR2: SNHLY, FYNNEI. CDR3 sequence reads: CASSDRDRLDYGYTF. DNA for the CDR3: TGTGCCAGCAGTGATCGTGACAGGCTGGACTATGGCTACACCTTC. The complete variable domain, with remaining parts taken from reference TRBV2 and TRBJ1-2, reads EPEVTQTPSHQVTQMGQEVILRCVPISNHLYFYWYRQILGQKVEFLVSFYNNEISEKSEIFDDQFSVERPDGSNFTLKIRSTKLEDSAMYFCASSDRDRLDYGYTFGSGTRLTVV.

This clonotype was recorded at least ten times. This chain links TRBV6-1 with TRBJ1-5; D is unclear. The CDR3 consists of 13 residues. Germline CDR1 and CDR2: MNHNS and SASEGT. V was trimmed by 7 bases and J by 5 bases, leaving 12 bases between them. This chain's CDR3 is CASTPDGDQPQHF. The CDR3 DNA reads TGTGCCAGCACCCCCGATGGGGATCAGCCCCAGCATTTT.

This clonotype was picked up many times. The chain has TRBV7-9 and TRBJ1-2, with a tentative D call TRBD1 (6 bases). CDR3 length: 15 residues. CDR1 and CDR2 from the germline V gene are SEHNR and FQNEAQ (reference sequence). Trimming shortened V by 1 base and J by 3 bases, and 12 bases separated the two germline ends. The CDR3, as DNA: TGTGCCAGCAGCTTAGTAGGGGGGACATACTATGGCTACACCTTC. It specifies CASSLVGGTYYGYTF.

This chain connects TRBV5-1 to TRBJ1-2, with D hard to call. V shed 4 bases and J shed 2 bases, with 9 bases lying between them. Germline lookup yields CDR1 SGHRS and CDR2 YFSETQ. This CDR3 spans 13 amino acids. CDR3 in DNA: TGCGCCAGCAGCCCGGCCACCAACTATGGCTACACCTTC. Amino acid sequence: CASSPATNYGYTF.

This clonotype was seen at least ten times. The rearrangement joins TRBV7-3 to TRBJ2-2; D may match TRBD1 or TRBD2 (5 bases each). V lost 5 bases and J 6 bases, leaving 16 bases between the germline ends. The V gene's germline CDR1 is SGHTA and CDR2 FQGTGA. The CDR3 runs 15 residues. The CDR3 sequence: CASSPRGSIPGELFF. In nucleotides, the CDR3 is TGTGCCAGCAGCCCCCGGGGCAGCATCCCCGGGGAGCTGTTTTTT. Drawing the rest from reference TRBV7-3 and TRBJ2-2, the complete variable domain is GAGVSQTPSNKVTEKGKYVELRCDPISGHTALYWYRQSLGQGPEFLIYFQGTGAADDSGLPNDRFFAVRPEGSVSTLKIQRTERGDSAVYLCASSPRGSIPGELFFGEGSRLTVL.

The rearrangement uses TRBV4-3 and TRBJ1-2; D ambiguous. Trimming shortened V by 1 base and J by 6 bases, and 18 bases separated the two germline ends. Germline CDR1 is LGHNA and CDR2 is YSLEER. The CDR3 is 16 residues long. The CDR3 coding sequence is TGCGCCAGCAGCCAAGCGGTACAGACGAACGTAGATGGCTACACCTTC. Encoded protein: CASSQAVQTNVDGYTF.